The 20 T cell receptor beta chains listed next were all sequenced from one sample in a study of cytomegalovirus exposure and HLA in healthy donors. The PCR ran on 60 Vbeta and 13 Jbeta primers. TCRdb keeps only in-frame clones here, not all; method: immunoSEQ multiplex PCR. This listing includes 150,000 to 200,000 clones. Source material: PBMCs. These receptor sequences come from a woman aged 60-75 years in good health and CMV-seronegative.

The chain has TRBV5-1 and TRBJ2-1, with 7 positions matching TRBD1. Germline trimming cut 2 bases from V and 2 bases from J; bases unmatched to any gene: 7. Germline V gene sequence: CDR1 SGHRS, CDR2 YFSETQ. This CDR3 comprises 16 residues. CDR3 protein: CASSFTFTGAYNEQFF. Here the CDR3 DNA reads TGCGCCAGCAGCTTCACGTTTACAGGGGCCTACAATGAGCAGTTCTTC.

This chain uses TRBV2 with TRBJ2-7; possible D gene TRBD2, 6 bases. This CDR3 has 13 residues. The V end was cut by 7 bases, the J end by 6 bases, with 16 bases between. The germline V gene has CDR1 SNHLY and CDR2 FYNNEI. Here the CDR3 reads CASNQEGGVEQYF. CDR3 coding DNA: TGTGCCAGCAATCAGGAGGGCGGCGTCGAGCAGTACTTC.

The chain has TRBV7-2 and TRBJ1-5; the D gene is possibly TRBD1 (6 bases). Trimming took 0 bases from V and 5 from J, leaving 17 bases between them. This CDR3 spans 17 amino acids. Germline values: CDR1 SGHTA, CDR2 FQGNSA. The CDR3 nucleotides are TGTGCCAGCAGCTTAGCGGGGGGCAGGGGAGGGGATCAGCCCCAGCATTTT. Residues: CASSLAGGRGGDQPQHF.

The chain couples TRBV12-5 to TRBJ2-7; 7 nucleotides line up with TRBD2. CDR3 size: 14 residues. V lost 3 bases and J lost 4; bases outside the gene matches: 6. Germline loops: CDR1 LGHNT, CDR2 FRNRAP. The CDR3 region is CASGFSGGGYEQYF. In DNA, the CDR3 is TGTGCTAGTGGTTTTTCGGGGGGAGGGTACGAGCAGTACTTC.

V usage is TRBV30 and J usage is TRBJ1-6, with 10 bases identical to TRBD1. This CDR3 has 16 residues. V trimming: 0 bases; J trimming: 6 bases; junction bases outside the gene matches: 5. Germline-derived CDR1 and CDR2 are GTSNPN and SVGIG (reference sequence). CDR3 sequence reads: CAWSVPTGGRNSPLHF. The DNA for the CDR3 is TGTGCCTGGAGTGTACCGACAGGGGGCCGTAATTCACCCCTCCACTTT.

The gene calls are TRBV27 and TRBJ1-2, with TRBD1 as a possible D gene (5 bases). Trimming removed 3 bases at V and 3 bases at J, with 11 bases between. This CDR3 is 14 amino acids long. The V gene's germline CDR1 is MNHEY and CDR2 SMNVEV (reference sequence). The CDR3 loop reads CASSFLGGDYGYTF. The DNA of the CDR3 is TGTGCCAGCAGTTTTCTGGGGGGGGACTATGGCTACACCTTC.

The J gene is TRBJ1-2, the V gene TRBV2; D call uncertain. Trimming removed 6 bases from V and 4 bases from J, with 18 bases in between. CDR3 length: 15 residues. Germline V lookup: CDR1 SNHLY, CDR2 FYNNEI. CDR3 nucleotide sequence: TGTGCCAGCAGACTAGAAGAAGCTCCAATCTATGGCTACACCTTC. This gives the protein CASRLEEAPIYGYTF.

The chain joins TRBV29-1 to TRBJ1-5, with no clear D. With 6 bases removed from V and 5 bases from J, the gap between germline ends came to 17 bases. Germline V gives CDR1 SQVTM, CDR2 ANQGSEA. The length of the CDR3 is 14 residues. Here the CDR3 DNA reads TGCAGCGTAAACTACGGACTGCACGATCAGCCCCAGCATTTT. Its protein product is CSVNYGLHDQPQHF.

This chain links TRBV5-1 with TRBJ1-1, with TRBD1 as a possible D gene (6 bases). The CDR3 covers 16 residues. V gave up 4 bases and J gave up 8 bases, with 24 bases separating them. Germline CDR1 reads SGHRS; CDR2 reads YFSETQ. The CDR3 is CASSPNRAKNFREAFF. CDR3 bases: TGCGCCAGCAGCCCGAACAGGGCAAAGAATTTTCGGGAAGCTTTCTTT. Together with reference TRBV5-1 and TRBJ1-1, the CDR3 gives the full variable domain: KAGVTQTPRYLIKTRGQQVTLSCSPISGHRSVSWYQQTPGQGLQFLFEYFSETQRNKGNFPGRFSGRQFSNSRSEMNVSTLELGDSALYLCASSPNRAKNFREAFFGQGTRLTVV.

This chain uses TRBV19 with TRBJ2-1, with D possibly being TRBD2 (7 bases). This CDR3 has 14 amino acids. CDR1 LNHDA and CDR2 SQIVND come from the germline V gene (reference sequence). V was pared by 4 bases and J by 4 bases, with 11 bases between. The CDR3 nucleotides read TGTGCCAGTAGTAAAAGGGGGGGTTACAATGAGCAGTTCTTC. This gives the protein CASSKRGGYNEQFF.

V usage is TRBV27 and J usage is TRBJ2-1; 7 bases match TRBD2. In germline, CDR1 is MNHEY, CDR2 SMNVEV (reference sequence). The CDR3 has 13 amino acids. The junction had 5 bases not matched to a gene; V was cut back by 7 bases and J by 5 bases. The DNA for the CDR3 is TGTGCCAGCAAGGGGCGGGAGAACAATGAGCAGTTCTTC. Translated: CASKGRENNEQFF.

J is TRBJ2-7 and V is TRBV13; 12 nucleotides align to TRBD2. From germline, CDR1 is PRHDT and CDR2 FYEKMQ (reference sequence). This CDR3 spans 17 amino acids. J gave up 1 base and V 5 bases, and 9 bases lay outside the gene matches. The CDR3 region has the DNA TGTGCCAGCAGCCCACCGGGACTAGCGGGTAAATCCTACGAGCAGTACTTC. This gives the protein CASSPPGLAGKSYEQYF.

The chain's CDR3 is CASSVAHDEQYF. The CDR3 nucleotides are TGTGCCAGCAGCGTCGCGCACGACGAGCAGTACTTC. The rearrangement joins TRBV4-2 to TRBJ2-7; D gene ambiguous. This CDR3 comprises 12 residues. Trimming cost V 5 bases and J 5 bases, with 10 bases left between them. Germline CDR1 is LGHNA and CDR2 is YNFKEQ.

This chain uses TRBV6-5 with TRBJ1-6; 8 nucleotides line up with TRBD1. The CDR3 length is 15 residues. The junction had 7 bases not matched to a gene; V was cut back by 3 bases and J by 9 bases. CDR1 is MNHEY and CDR2 is SVGAGI in the germline V gene. CDR3 loop: CASSYRRGLGSPLHF. CDR3 DNA: TGTGCCAGCAGTTATCGCAGGGGGCTAGGTTCACCCCTCCACTTT.

The rearrangement links TRBV11-2 to TRBJ1-1, with D possibly TRBD1 on 5 matching bases. The V end was cut by 2 bases, the J end by 7 bases, with 8 bases between. CDR1 and CDR2 from the germline V gene are SGHAT and FQNNGV. The CDR3 contains 12 residues. In DNA, the CDR3 is TGTGCCAGCAGCTTAAGGGGAGGTGAAGCTTTCTTT. It translates to CASSLRGGEAFF.

CDR3 region: CASSLGRDGGYTF. DNA of the CDR3: TGTGCCAGTAGTCTCGGGAGGGACGGTGGCTACACCTTC. The chain carries TRBV19 and TRBJ1-2; D possibly corresponds to TRBD1 (5 bases). CDR1 and CDR2 from the germline V gene are LNHDA and SQIVND (reference sequence). The CDR3 runs 13 residues. V was clipped by 5 bases and J by 7 bases, with 14 bases between them.

This chain uses TRBV11-1 with TRBJ2-7; 9 bases map to TRBD2. The germline V gene has CDR1 SGHAT and CDR2 FQDESV (reference sequence). After removal of 2 bases from V and 2 bases from J, the junction contained 4 bases not matched to a gene. This CDR3 is 15 amino acids long. The CDR3: CASSLSTSGTYEQYF. CDR3 DNA sequence: TGTGCCAGCAGCTTATCGACTAGCGGAACCTACGAGCAGTACTTC.

This chain joins TRBV2 and TRBJ2-2, with 9 positions matching TRBD2. Germline values: CDR1 SNHLY, CDR2 FYNNEI. This CDR3 is 14 amino acids long. The V segment lost 5 bases and the J segment 6 bases; nucleotides outside the gene matches: 4. CDR3 bases: TGTGCCAGCAGTCCGGGACTAGCAGCCGGGGAGCTGTTTTTT. It specifies CASSPGLAAGELFF.

The gene calls are TRBV2 and TRBJ2-1; no firm D call. Germline V gene sequence: CDR1 SNHLY, CDR2 FYNNEI. V lost 2 bases, J lost 4 bases, and 9 bases lay in between. The CDR3 contains 14 residues. The CDR3 DNA follows: TGTGCCAGCAGTGAATTGCAGATATACAATGAGCAGTTCTTC. It yields the protein CASSELQIYNEQFF.

The rearrangement joins TRBV5-4 to TRBJ1-2, with TRBD1 as a possible D gene (5 bases). The CDR3 extends over 14 amino acids. The V gene's germline CDR1 is SGHNT and CDR2 YYREEE (reference sequence). The V end was cut by 2 bases, the J end by 4 bases, with 12 bases between. The CDR3 spells CASSFSVQGYGYTF. The CDR3 DNA follows: TGTGCCAGCAGCTTTTCCGTGCAGGGCTATGGCTACACCTTC.